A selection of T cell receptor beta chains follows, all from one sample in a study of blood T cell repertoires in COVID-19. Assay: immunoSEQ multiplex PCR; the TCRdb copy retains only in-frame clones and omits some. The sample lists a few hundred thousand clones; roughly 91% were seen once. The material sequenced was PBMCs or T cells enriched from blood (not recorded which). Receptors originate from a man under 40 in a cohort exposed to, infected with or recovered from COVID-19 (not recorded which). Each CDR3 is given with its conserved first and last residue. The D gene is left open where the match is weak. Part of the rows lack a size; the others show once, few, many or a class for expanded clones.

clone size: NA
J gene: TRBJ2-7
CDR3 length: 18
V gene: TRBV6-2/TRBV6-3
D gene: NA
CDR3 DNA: TGTGCCAGCAGTTACGAGCGGGTATTTAGTCCTTCCTCCTACGAGCAGTACTTC
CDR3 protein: CASSYERVFSPSSYEQYF

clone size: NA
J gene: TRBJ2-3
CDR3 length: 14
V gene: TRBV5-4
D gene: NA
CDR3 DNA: TGTGCCAGCAGCTGGCGTACAGGCACAGATACGCAGTATTTT
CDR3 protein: CASSWRTGTDTQYF

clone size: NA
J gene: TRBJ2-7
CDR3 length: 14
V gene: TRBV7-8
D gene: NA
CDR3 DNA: TGTGCCAGCAGCTTAACTTCAGGGGCCTACGAGCAGTACTTC
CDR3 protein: CASSLTSGAYEQYF

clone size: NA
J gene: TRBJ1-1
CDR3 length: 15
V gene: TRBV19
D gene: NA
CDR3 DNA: TGTGCCAGTAGTATAGGACAGGCGATGAACACTGAAGCTTTCTTT
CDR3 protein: CASSIGQAMNTEAFF

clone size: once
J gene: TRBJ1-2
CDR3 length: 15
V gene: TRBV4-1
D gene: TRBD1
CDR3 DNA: TGCGCCAGCAGCCAACCGACAGGGGGGCACTATGGCTACACCTTC
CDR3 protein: CASSQPTGGHYGYTF

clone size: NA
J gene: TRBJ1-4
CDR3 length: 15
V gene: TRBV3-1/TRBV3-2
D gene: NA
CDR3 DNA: TGTGCCAGCAGCCCGGTGAGGGCCCGGAGTGAAAAACTGTTTTTT
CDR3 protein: CASSPVRARSEKLFF

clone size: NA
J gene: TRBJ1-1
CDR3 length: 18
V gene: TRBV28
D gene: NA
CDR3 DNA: TGTGCCAGCAGTTTATTTCTCAGGGTAGGTGGGGTGAGCACTGAAGCTTTCTTT
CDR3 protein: CASSLFLRVGGVSTEAFF

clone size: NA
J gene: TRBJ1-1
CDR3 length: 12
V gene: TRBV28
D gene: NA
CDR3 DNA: TGTGCCAGCAGGCAGGGTGGCACTGAAGCTTTCTTT
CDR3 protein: CASRQGGTEAFF

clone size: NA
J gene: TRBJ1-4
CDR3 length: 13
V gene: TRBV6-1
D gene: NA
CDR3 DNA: TGTGCCAGCAGTGAAGGTTATAATGAAAAACTGTTTTTT
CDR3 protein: CASSEGYNEKLFF

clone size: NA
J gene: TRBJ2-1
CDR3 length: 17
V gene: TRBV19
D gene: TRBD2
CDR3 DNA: TGTGCCAGTAAAGGACTAGCGGGATCGAGCCTATACAATGAGCAGTTCTTC
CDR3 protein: CASKGLAGSSLYNEQFF

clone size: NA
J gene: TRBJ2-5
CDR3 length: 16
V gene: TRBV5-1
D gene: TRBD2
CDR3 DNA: TGCGCCAGCAGCCCTGAACTAGCGGGAGTCCGAGAGACCCAGTACTTC
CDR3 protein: CASSPELAGVRETQYF

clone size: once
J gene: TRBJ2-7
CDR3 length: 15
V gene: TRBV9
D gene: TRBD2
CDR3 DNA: TGTGCCAGCAGCGCCCCCGGGACTACATCCTACGAGCAGTACTTC
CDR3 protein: CASSAPGTTSYEQYF

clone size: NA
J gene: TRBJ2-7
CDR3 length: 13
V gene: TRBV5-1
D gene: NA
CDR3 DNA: TGCGCCAGCAGCTGGGACAAGCGGTACGAGCAGTACTTC
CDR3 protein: CASSWDKRYEQYF

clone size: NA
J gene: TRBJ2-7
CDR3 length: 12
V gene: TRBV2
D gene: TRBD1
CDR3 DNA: TGTGCCAGCAATATGGACAGGGGCGAGCAGTACTTC
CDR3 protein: CASNMDRGEQYF

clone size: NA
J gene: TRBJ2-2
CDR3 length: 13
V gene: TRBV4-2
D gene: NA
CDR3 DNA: TGTGCCAGCAGCCTAACACCAGCCGGGGAGCTGTTTTTT
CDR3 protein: CASSLTPAGELFF

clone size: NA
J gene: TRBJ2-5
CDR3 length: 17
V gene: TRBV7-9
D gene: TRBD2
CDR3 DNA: TGTGCCAGCAGCTTAGCCCTCGGGCGGGAGTGGATGGAGACCCAGTACTTC
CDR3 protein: CASSLALGREWMETQYF

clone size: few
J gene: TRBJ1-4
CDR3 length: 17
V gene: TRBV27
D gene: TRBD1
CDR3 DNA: TGTGCCAGCAGTTCCGGGACAGGGGGGACAGGAAGCGAAAAACTGTTTTTT
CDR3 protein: CASSSGTGGTGSEKLFF

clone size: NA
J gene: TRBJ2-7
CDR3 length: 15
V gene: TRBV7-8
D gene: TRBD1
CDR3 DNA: TGTGCCAGCAGCTTAGCTGGGGACAGGGTATACGAGCAGTACTTC
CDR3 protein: CASSLAGDRVYEQYF

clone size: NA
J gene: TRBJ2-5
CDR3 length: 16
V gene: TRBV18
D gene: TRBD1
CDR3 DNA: TGTGCCAGCTCACCACTCGGGACAGGGGTCCAAGAGACCCAGTACTTC
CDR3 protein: CASSPLGTGVQETQYF

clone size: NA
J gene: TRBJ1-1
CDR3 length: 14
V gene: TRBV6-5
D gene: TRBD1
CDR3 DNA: TGTGCCAGCAGTTACTCGGTGACAGGGGCTGAAGCTTTCTTT
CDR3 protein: CASSYSVTGAEAFF

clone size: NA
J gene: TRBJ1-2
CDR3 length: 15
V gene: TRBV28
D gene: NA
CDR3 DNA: TGTGCCAGCAGTCACTTGGACAGCCCCGCCTATGGCTACACCTTC
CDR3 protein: CASSHLDSPAYGYTF

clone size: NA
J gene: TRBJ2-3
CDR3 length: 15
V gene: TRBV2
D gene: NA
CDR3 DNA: TGTGCCAGCAGTGATCCAGCGACAGTCACAGATACGCAGTATTTT
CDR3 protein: CASSDPATVTDTQYF

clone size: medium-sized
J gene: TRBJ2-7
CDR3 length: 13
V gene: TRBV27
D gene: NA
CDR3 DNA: TGTGCCAGCAGTTTATTATCCGGGAGTGAGCAGTACTTC
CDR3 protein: CASSLLSGSEQYF

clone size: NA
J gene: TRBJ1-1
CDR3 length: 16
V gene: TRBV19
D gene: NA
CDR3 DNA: TGTGCCAGTAGTTCCTCGGGGGGCGGGATGAACACTGAAGCTTTCTTT
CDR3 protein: CASSSSGGGMNTEAFF

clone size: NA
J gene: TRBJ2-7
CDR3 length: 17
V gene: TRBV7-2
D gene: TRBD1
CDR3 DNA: TGTGCCAGCAGCCCAAGCCCTGCCGGGACAGGGCGTTACGAGCAGTACTTC
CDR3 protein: CASSPSPAGTGRYEQYF

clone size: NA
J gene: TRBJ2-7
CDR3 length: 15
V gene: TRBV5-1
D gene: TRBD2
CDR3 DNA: TGCGCCAGCAGCCCTTTCGGTAGCGGGGACTACGAGCAGTACTTC
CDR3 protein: CASSPFGSGDYEQYF

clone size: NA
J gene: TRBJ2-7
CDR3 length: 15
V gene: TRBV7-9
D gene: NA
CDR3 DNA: TGTGCCAGCAGCTTAGAGGACAAGGCGGCCTACGAGCAGTACTTC
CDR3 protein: CASSLEDKAAYEQYF

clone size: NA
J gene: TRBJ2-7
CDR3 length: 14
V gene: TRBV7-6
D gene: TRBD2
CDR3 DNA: TGTGCCAGCAGCTCCGGGACTAGCCTCCACGAGCAGTACTTC
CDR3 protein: CASSSGTSLHEQYF

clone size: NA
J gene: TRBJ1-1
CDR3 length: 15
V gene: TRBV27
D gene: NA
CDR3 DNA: TGTGCCAGCAGTGCACTACAGGGAGTGAACACTGAAGCTTTCTTT
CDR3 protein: CASSALQGVNTEAFF

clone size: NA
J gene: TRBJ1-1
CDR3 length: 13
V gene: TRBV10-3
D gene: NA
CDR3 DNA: TGTGCCATCAGTGGGGGGGGATACACTGAAGCTTTCTTT
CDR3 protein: CAISGGGYTEAFF

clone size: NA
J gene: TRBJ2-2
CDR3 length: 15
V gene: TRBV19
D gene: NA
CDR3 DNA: TGTGCCAGTAGTCCGGAGGGCGGGAACACCGGGGAGCTGTTTTTT
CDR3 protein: CASSPEGGNTGELFF

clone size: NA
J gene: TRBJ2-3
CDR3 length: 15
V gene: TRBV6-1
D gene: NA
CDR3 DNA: TGTGCCAGCAGTGAAACTTTGTCTAGCACAGATACGCAGTATTTT
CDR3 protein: CASSETLSSTDTQYF

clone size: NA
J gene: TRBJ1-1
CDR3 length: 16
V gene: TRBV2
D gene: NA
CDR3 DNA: TGTGCCAGCAGTGATTCCAGGGTAGGGAAGAACACTGAAGCTTTCTTT
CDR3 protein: CASSDSRVGKNTEAFF

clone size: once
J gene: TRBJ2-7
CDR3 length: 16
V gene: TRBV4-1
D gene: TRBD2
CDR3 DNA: TGCGCCAGCAGCCAAGGTCCCGGACTAGCGGGTTACGAGCAGTACTTC
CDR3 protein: CASSQGPGLAGYEQYF

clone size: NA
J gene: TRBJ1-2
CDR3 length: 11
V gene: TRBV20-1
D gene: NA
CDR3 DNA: TGCAGTGCCGCTGACAGAATCGGCTACACCTTC
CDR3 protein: CSAADRIGYTF

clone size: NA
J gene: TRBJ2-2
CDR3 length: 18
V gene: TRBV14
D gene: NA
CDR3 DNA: TGTGCCAGCAGCCCGAGCTCGTTACGATTCGCGAACACCGGGGAGCTGTTTTTT
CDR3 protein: CASSPSSLRFANTGELFF

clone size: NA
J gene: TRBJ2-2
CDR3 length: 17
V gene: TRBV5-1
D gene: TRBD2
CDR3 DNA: TGCGCCAGCAGCTTACAGGTGACTAGCGGGTCACCCGGGGAGCTGTTTTTT
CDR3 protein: CASSLQVTSGSPGELFF

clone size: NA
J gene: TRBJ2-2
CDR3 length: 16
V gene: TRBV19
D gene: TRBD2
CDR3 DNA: TGTGCCAGTAAGCAGGGACTACGCATAATCACCGGGGAGCTGTTTTTT
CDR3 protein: CASKQGLRIITGELFF

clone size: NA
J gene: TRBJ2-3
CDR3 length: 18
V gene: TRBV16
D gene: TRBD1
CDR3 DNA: TGTGCCAGCAGCCGCACGTCGCCTGGGGACAGTCTCACAGATACGCAGTATTTT
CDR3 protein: CASSRTSPGDSLTDTQYF

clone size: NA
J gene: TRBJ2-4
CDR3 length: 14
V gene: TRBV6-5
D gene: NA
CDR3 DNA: TGTGCCAGCAGCTCAGTCCTAGCCAAAAACATTCAGTACTTC
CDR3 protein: CASSSVLAKNIQYF